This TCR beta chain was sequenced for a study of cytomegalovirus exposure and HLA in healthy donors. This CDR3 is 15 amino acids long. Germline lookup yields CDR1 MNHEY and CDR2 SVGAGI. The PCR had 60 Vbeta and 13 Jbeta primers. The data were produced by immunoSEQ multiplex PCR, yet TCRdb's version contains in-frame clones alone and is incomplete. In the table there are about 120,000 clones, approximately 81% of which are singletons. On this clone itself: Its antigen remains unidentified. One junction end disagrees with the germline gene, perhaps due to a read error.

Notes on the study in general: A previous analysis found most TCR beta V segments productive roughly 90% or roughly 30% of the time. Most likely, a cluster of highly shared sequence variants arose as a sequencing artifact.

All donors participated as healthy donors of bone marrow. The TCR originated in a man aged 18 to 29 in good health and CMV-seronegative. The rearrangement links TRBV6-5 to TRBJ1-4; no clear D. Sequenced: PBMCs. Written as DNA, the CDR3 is TGTGCCAGCAGTTATTCTCCCCGGGAATATGAAGAACTGTTTTTT. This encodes CASSYSPREYEELFF.